Sequencing of this T cell receptor (beta chain) was carried out in a study of T cell changes during pregnancy in multiple sclerosis (dated by TCRdb to between 2018 and 2020). Describing the broader study: Changes in the T cell repertoire over the course of pregnancy were examined in this study in women with multiple sclerosis.

About this clone itself: Its target antigen remains unknown. The input lacks base qualities; no much larger clone sits a single base away.

From a lookup of the germline V gene, CDR1 and CDR2 are MDHEN and SYDVKM. The CDR3 measures 12 amino acids from cysteine to phenylalanine. Only CDR3 DNA is held: 36 bases, read in frame from base 1. Deletion took 1 base off V and 2 bases off J, with a span of 3 bases between the germline ends. The library was obtained by the immunoSEQ multiplex PCR assay. TCRdb obtained this table from immuneACCESS and retained in-frame rearrangements with V and J assigned. These tables miss some clones; where compared with another copy, unresolved V genes account for less than half of the shortfall, and the remainder is unexplained. The sample table holds about 83,000 clones, of which about 91% were seen once. The leading ten clones occupy roughly 4% of the sample.

The sequence came from a female donor in good health, serving as a control in a pregnancy study. Some clones in this sample may be carry-over from other donors' samples. Sequencing was performed on PBMCs, taken in the first trimester of pregnancy. The chain couples TRBV28 to TRBJ2-7, with no reliable assignment of the D segment. The CDR3 here reads CASSLSTYEQYF. The nucleotide sequence reads as follows: TGTGCCAGCAGTTTATCCACCTACGAGCAGTACTTC.